Below, 17 T cell receptor beta chains from the same sample are listed, as sequenced in a study of cytomegalovirus exposure and HLA in healthy donors (dated 2017 in TCRdb). The library was prepared using the immunoSEQ multiplex PCR assay. For the multiplex PCR, a mixture combining 60 forward primers for TCR Vbeta segments and 13 reverse primers for TCR Jbeta segments was used. TCRdb retrieved this table from immuneACCESS and kept in-frame rearrangements only. Not all clones are present; in checked studies, unresolved V genes account for under half, and no reason is known for the remainder. This sample holds roughly 100,000 clones; roughly 80% were observed only once. The ten largest clones add up to 0.76% of the sample. The sample comprised PBMCs. The receptor source for this set is an older woman in good health and CMV-seronegative.

The chain links TRBV9 to TRBJ1-2; 9 bases map to TRBD1. V was clipped by 0 bases and J by 4 bases; unmatched bases: 13. The CDR3 is made up of 18 amino acids. Looked up from germline, CDR1 is SGDLS and CDR2 is YYNGEE. The CDR3 bases are TGTGCCAGCAGCGTAGCTAGGGACCCACAGGGGGCCCCCTATGGCTACACCTTC. Its translation is CASSVARDPQGAPYGYTF.

This clone showed up just a few times. The chain recombines TRBV4-3 with TRBJ2-1, with a tentative D call TRBD2 (6 bases). The germline CDR1 and CDR2 sequences are LGHNA and YSLEER. The germline V and J ends were trimmed by 1 base and 6 bases, with 16 bases remaining between them. The CDR3 length is 16 residues. The DNA for the CDR3 is TGCGCCAGCAGCCAAGTTAGTGGGCGGGACCGCAATGAGCAGTTCTTC. Encoded protein: CASSQVSGRDRNEQFF.

The rearrangement links TRBV28 to TRBJ2-5, with 7 nucleotides matching TRBD1. V gave up 6 bases and J gave up 0 bases; unmatched junction bases: 10. Per the germline V gene, CDR1 is MDHEN and CDR2 is SYDVKM. The CDR3 is made up of 16 amino acids. The chain's CDR3 is CASSHSGTADQETQYF. CDR3 coding DNA: TGTGCCAGCAGCCACTCCGGGACAGCCGACCAAGAGACCCAGTACTTC.

The chain carries TRBV2 and TRBJ2-4; D is possibly TRBD1 (6 bases). Germline assignment: CDR1 SNHLY and CDR2 FYNNEI. Trimming took off 2 bases at V and 5 bases at J, with 13 bases between the two ends. The CDR3 has 15 amino acids. CDR3 region: CASSEWGPGENIQYF. CDR3 DNA sequence: TGTGCCAGCAGTGAATGGGGTCCAGGGGAAAACATTCAGTACTTC. Together with reference TRBV2 and TRBJ2-4, the CDR3 gives the full variable domain: EPEVTQTPSHQVTQMGQEVILRCVPISNHLYFYWYRQILGQKVEFLVSFYNNEISEKSEIFDDQFSVERPDGSNFTLKIRSTKLEDSAMYFCASSEWGPGENIQYFGAGTRLSVL.

This clone appeared a few times. V usage is TRBV7-2 and J usage is TRBJ1-5, with a possible D match to TRBD1 (5 bases). V lost 5 bases, J lost 7 bases, and 12 bases lay in between. The CDR3 is made up of 13 amino acids. From germline, CDR1 is SGHTA and CDR2 FQGNSA. The CDR3 spells CASSPAGRQPQHF. The CDR3 nucleotides read TGTGCCAGCAGCCCTGCAGGGCGGCAGCCCCAGCATTTT.

This clone was counted only a few times. The chain is built from TRBV7-2 and TRBJ2-1; TRBD2 might be the D (6 bases). Germline loops: CDR1 SGHTA, CDR2 FQGNSA. The CDR3 contains 16 residues. The V end lost 3 bases, the J end lost 0 bases, and 12 bases lay between the germline ends. The CDR3 sequence: CASSLGFGSSYNEQFF. The CDR3 bases are TGTGCCAGCAGCTTGGGTTTCGGGAGCTCCTACAATGAGCAGTTCTTC.

The chain employs TRBV4-3 and TRBJ2-1, with D possibly TRBD2 on 6 matching bases. The CDR3 loop spans 14 amino acids. The V gene's germline CDR1 is LGHNA and CDR2 YSLEER. V lost 0 bases to trimming and J lost 6 bases, with 9 bases between them. DNA for the CDR3: TGCGCCAGCAGCCAAGATCGGGGGAGCAATGAGCAGTTCTTC. Its translation is CASSQDRGSNEQFF.

This clone has only one observation. This sequence joins TRBV18 and TRBJ1-5, with 10 bases aligning to TRBD1. CDR1 is KGHSH and CDR2 is LQKENI in the germline V gene. V shed 3 bases, J shed 5 bases, and the junction held 4 bases outside the gene matches. This CDR3 contains 15 residues. The CDR3 nucleotides are TGTGCCAGCTCACCGACAGGGGGCCAAGATCAGCCCCAGCATTTT. Translating gives CASSPTGGQDQPQHF.

The chain is built from TRBV21-1 and TRBJ2-2; TRBD2 is the table's D call, not checked against the DNA. TRBV21-1 counts as a pseudogene. The CDR3 is 16 amino acids. CDR3 loop: CASIGEAGDDTGELFF. DNA for the CDR3: TGTGCCAGCATCGGGGAAGCGGGAGACGACACCGGGGAGCTGTTTTTT.

This clone was seen a single time. For the CDR3, the DNA is TGTGCCAGCAGTCCGACCATCAGGGGGCAGGAGCAGTTCTTC. It encodes CASSPTIRGQEQFF. This chain joins TRBV27 and TRBJ2-1; 8 bases match TRBD1. Per germline, CDR1 MNHEY and CDR2 SMNVEV (reference sequence). The V gene end was trimmed by 5 bases and the J gene end by 10 bases; junction bases not matched to a gene: 10. The CDR3 runs to 14 residues.

This clone occurred a few times. The V and J genes are TRBV6-1 and TRBJ2-7; D ambiguous. The V end was cut by 2 bases, the J end by 1 base, with 9 bases between. Germline assignment: CDR1 MNHNS and CDR2 SASEGT. The CDR3 is 14 residues long. The CDR3 nucleotides read TGTGCCAGCAGTGAAACTCCCGGGTCCTACGAGCAGTACTTC. It encodes CASSETPGSYEQYF.

The chain recombines TRBV9 with TRBJ2-3, with 8 bases matching TRBD2. Germline loops: CDR1 SGDLS, CDR2 YYNGEE. The CDR3 spans 16 residues. With 0 bases clipped from V and 0 bases from J, the junction kept 3 bases outside the gene matches. Here the CDR3 reads CASSVGVAGSTDTQYF. The CDR3 region has the DNA TGTGCCAGCAGCGTAGGGGTAGCGGGGAGCACAGATACGCAGTATTTT.

The chain combines TRBV5-6 with TRBJ1-2, with D maybe TRBD1 (5 bases). CDR3 length: 15 residues. Trimming removed 5 bases from V and 1 base from J, with 15 bases in between. Looked up from germline, CDR1 is SGHDT and CDR2 is YYEEEE. CDR3: CASSGSGGFNYGYTF. CDR3 bases: TGTGCCAGCAGTGGCTCCGGGGGTTTTAACTATGGCTACACCTTC.

The sample holds one count of this clone. V gene TRBV7-9 combines with J gene TRBJ2-7, with D maybe TRBD2 (7 bases). Germline lookup yields CDR1 SEHNR and CDR2 FQNEAQ (reference sequence). With 4 bases removed from V and 2 bases from J, the gap between germline ends came to 18 bases. The CDR3 spans 16 residues. The CDR3 protein is CASSSTTRGGAYEQYF. For the CDR3, the DNA is TGTGCCAGCAGCTCTACAACCCGAGGGGGGGCCTACGAGCAGTACTTC.

CDR3 nucleotides: TGTGCCAGCAGCTTGAGTGGAGAGACCCAGTACTTC. Its translation is CASSLSGETQYF. V and J are TRBV7-9 and TRBJ2-5; no clear D gene. The CDR3 is made up of 12 amino acids. Germline loops: CDR1 SEHNR, CDR2 FQNEAQ (reference sequence). The V and J ends lost 3 bases and 4 bases respectively, with 6 bases between them.

This rearrangement joins TRBV28 to TRBJ1-1; 8 bases match TRBD1. Germline CDR1 reads MDHEN; CDR2 reads SYDVKM. With V trimmed by 3 bases and J by 0 bases, 6 bases remained unmatched. This CDR3 contains 16 residues. The CDR3 DNA is TGTGCCAGCAGTTTCCGGACAGGGCTAATGAACACTGAAGCTTTCTTT. Translation gives CASSFRTGLMNTEAFF.

The chain couples TRBV5-1 to TRBJ2-5; D is uncertain. The CDR3 consists of 11 residues. The ends were cut back, 4 bases at V and 2 bases at J, with 3 bases in the middle. Germline-derived CDR1 and CDR2 are SGHRS and YFSETQ. The CDR3 here is CASSTQETQYF. Written as DNA, the CDR3 is TGCGCCAGCAGCACACAAGAGACCCAGTACTTC. Combining the CDR3 with reference TRBV5-1 and TRBJ2-5 gives the whole variable domain KAGVTQTPRYLIKTRGQQVTLSCSPISGHRSVSWYQQTPGQGLQFLFEYFSETQRNKGNFPGRFSGRQFSNSRSEMNVSTLELGDSALYLCASSTQETQYFGPGTRLLVL.